One sample yielded the 26 T cell receptor beta chains listed below, sequenced in a study of shared clonotypes between healthy human individuals. Clones were sequenced by immunoSEQ multiplex PCR, and TCRdb holds only the in-frame ones, with some missing. The sample lists under 150,000 clones, around 73% seen once, with around 23% in the top ten. Sequencing was carried out using memory CD8+ T cells sorted from blood. Subset specified: CD45RO+ cells pooled with CCR7-negative TemRA cells. The receptors come from a woman younger than 45 in good health.

In DNA form, the CDR3 reads TGCACCAGCAGCTTCGTCAACTCCAATCAGCCCCAGCATTTT. Translated: CTSSFVNSNQPQHF. This sequence joins TRBV1 and TRBJ1-5. TRBV1 is a listed pseudogene. This CDR3 has 14 residues.

The genes are TRBV2 and TRBJ1-1; the D is unclear. Germline values: CDR1 SNHLY, CDR2 FYNNEI. The ends were cut back, 0 bases at V and 0 bases at J, with 5 bases in the middle. The CDR3 runs to 14 residues. CDR3 residues: CASSEAVMNTEAFF. CDR3 sequence (DNA): TGTGCCAGCAGTGAAGCGGTAATGAACACTGAAGCTTTCTTT.

The chain recombines TRBV16 with TRBJ2-7; TRBD1 aligns across 7 bases. CDR3 size: 14 residues. V shed 4 bases, J shed 6 bases, and the junction held 9 bases outside the gene matches. Germline V CDR1 and CDR2: KGHSY, FQNENV. CDR3 sequence: CASSRGDRVSEQYF. In DNA, the CDR3 is TGTGCCAGCAGCCGGGGCGACAGGGTTTCCGAGCAGTACTTC.

The V and J genes are TRBV30 and TRBJ1-1, with no clear D. Trimming took off 0 bases at V and 0 bases at J, with 5 bases between the two ends. The germline CDR1 and CDR2 sequences are GTSNPN and SVGIG (reference sequence). The CDR3 extends over 13 amino acids. The CDR3 bases are TGTGCCTGGAGTGTACGGGTGAACACTGAAGCTTTCTTT. This sequence encodes CAWSVRVNTEAFF.

The gene calls are TRBV7-9 and TRBJ2-1; 7 nucleotides agree with TRBD1. V was clipped by 0 bases and J by 2 bases; unmatched bases: 7. The CDR3 extends over 17 amino acids. Germline lookup yields CDR1 SEHNR and CDR2 FQNEAQ (reference sequence). The CDR3: CASSLAGIGTAYNEQFF. The DNA of the CDR3 is TGTGCCAGCAGCTTAGCGGGTATAGGGACAGCCTACAATGAGCAGTTCTTC.

The chain has TRBV6-5 and TRBJ2-1; 9 positions agree with TRBD2. The CDR3 runs 15 residues. Per germline, CDR1 MNHEY and CDR2 SVGAGI. Trimming removed 0 bases from V and 5 bases from J; junction bases left unmatched: 2. In DNA form, the CDR3 reads TGTGCCAGCAGTTACTCGACTAGCGGAAACAATGAGCAGTTCTTC. It translates to CASSYSTSGNNEQFF.

The genes are TRBV5-1 and TRBJ2-7, with 7 bases lining up with TRBD2. Germline V lookup: CDR1 SGHRS, CDR2 YFSETQ. Unmatched junction bases numbered 6, after V lost 2 bases and J lost 4 bases. The CDR3 length is 14 residues. CDR3 loop: CASSFERERYEQYF. In nucleotides, the CDR3 is TGCGCCAGCAGCTTTGAGCGGGAAAGATACGAGCAGTACTTC. The whole variable domain, remainder taken from reference TRBV5-1 and TRBJ2-7, is KAGVTQTPRYLIKTRGQQVTLSCSPISGHRSVSWYQQTPGQGLQFLFEYFSETQRNKGNFPGRFSGRQFSNSRSEMNVSTLELGDSALYLCASSFERERYEQYFGPGTRLTVT.

J is TRBJ1-4 and V is TRBV28; D unclear. This CDR3 spans 16 amino acids. CDR1 is MDHEN and CDR2 is SYDVKM in the germline V gene. The V end lost 6 bases, the J end lost 8 bases, and 22 bases lay between the germline ends. Here the CDR3 DNA reads TGTGCCAGCAGGATCTCTCGGAAGTCGGAAGGGGAAAAACTGTTTTTT. It yields the protein CASRISRKSEGEKLFF.

CDR3 nucleotide sequence: TGTGCCAGTAGTGAGGGGGGACAGGTTAGAGGCAATCAGCCCCAGCATTTT. Translation gives CASSEGGQVRGNQPQHF. The chain combines TRBV19 with TRBJ1-5, with 8 bases identical to TRBD1. Losses at the gene ends were 5 bases for V and 2 bases for J; bases not matched to a gene: 11. The germline V gene encodes CDR1 LNHDA and CDR2 SQIVND (reference sequence). The CDR3 loop spans 17 amino acids.

The V call is TRBV2, the J call TRBJ2-5; D possibly matches TRBD1 or TRBD2 (6 bases each). V lost 6 bases and J 1 base, leaving 12 bases between the germline ends. Germline V gene lookup returns CDR1 SNHLY and CDR2 FYNNEI. The CDR3 contains 14 residues. The DNA of the CDR3 is TGTGCCAGCAGGGAGGGACACCTCCAAGAGACCCAGTACTTC. Residues: CASREGHLQETQYF.

The J gene is TRBJ2-7, the V gene TRBV4-1; 9 positions match TRBD1. Germline V lookup: CDR1 MGHRA, CDR2 YSYEKL. The J segment lost 7 bases and the V segment lost 1 base, leaving 8 bases of the junction unmatched. The CDR3 contains 15 residues. The CDR3 bases are TGCGCCAGCAGCCAAGGGGGACAGGGCCTGGGGGAGCAGTACTTC. It translates to CASSQGGQGLGEQYF.

This clone occurred a few times. This sequence joins TRBV5-4 and TRBJ2-7, with 8 bases matching TRBD1. The CDR3 is 11 residues long. The V gene's germline CDR1 is SGHNT and CDR2 YYREEE (reference sequence). V was clipped by 4 bases and J by 9 bases; unmatched bases: 3. The CDR3 region has the DNA TGTGCCAGCAGCCCCGGGACAGGGCAGTACTTC. This sequence encodes CASSPGTGQYF.

The rearrangement links TRBV25-1 to TRBJ2-5, with TRBD2 as a possible D gene (6 bases). The tail of the sequence fits TRBJ2-7 better, so the J call may be wrong. There are 15 residues in the CDR3. Germline V lookup: CDR1 MGHDK, CDR2 SYGVNS. The CDR3 loop reads CASSGGEDSSYEQYF. Written as DNA, the CDR3 is TGTGCCAGCAGTGGAGGGGAGGATTCCTCCTACGAGCAGTACTTC.

The genes are TRBV7-8 and TRBJ2-2; a possible D gene is TRBD2 (5 bases). The V and J ends lost 9 bases and 6 bases respectively, with 17 bases between them. This CDR3 is built from 14 residues. In germline, CDR1 is SGHVS, CDR2 FQNEAQ. DNA for the CDR3: TGTGCCAGTAATCGGTGGACTCGTTCCGGGGAGCTGTTTTTT. Its protein product is CASNRWTRSGELFF.

A remark on this clone: A single base is all that separates this from a far larger clone, so a read error is likely. The rearrangement links TRBV15 to TRBJ2-7; D may correspond to TRBD1 or TRBD2 (7 bases each). CDR1 is LNHNV, CDR2 YYDKDF, per germline (reference sequence). V lost 3 bases and J 1 base, leaving 16 bases between the germline ends. The CDR3 loop spans 16 amino acids. The CDR3 sequence: CATSRGAGDSSYEQYF. CDR3 nucleotides: TGTGCCACCAGCAGGGGGGCGGGGGACAGTTCCTACGAGCAGTACTTC.

This clone has only a few counts. The chain has TRBV19 and TRBJ2-6; the D is unclear. Germline CDR1 reads LNHDA; CDR2 reads SQIVND (reference sequence). V lost 4 bases and J lost 4, with 14 bases in between. The CDR3 is made up of 16 amino acids. The CDR3 spells CASSRSLGTGANVLTF. Written as DNA, the CDR3 is TGTGCCAGTAGTAGAAGTCTGGGTACCGGGGCCAACGTCCTGACTTTC. Supplemented by reference TRBV19 and TRBJ2-6, the full variable domain reads DGGITQSPKYLFRKEGQNVTLSCEQNLNHDAMYWYRQDPGQGLRLIYYSQIVNDFQKGDIAEGYSVSREKKESFPLTVTSAQKNPTAFYLCASSRSLGTGANVLTFGAGSRLTVL.

A few counts support this clone. The chain is built from TRBV7-8 and TRBJ2-7; TRBD2 matches at 10 bases. Germline assignment: CDR1 SGHVS and CDR2 FQNEAQ. The CDR3 sequence is 17 residues long. V shed 0 bases, J shed 7 bases, and the junction held 12 bases outside the gene matches. This chain's CDR3 is CASSLARGASGRTEQYF. CDR3 in DNA: TGTGCCAGCAGCTTAGCGAGGGGGGCTAGCGGGAGAACTGAGCAGTACTTC.

This rearrangement joins TRBV5-4 to TRBJ2-7, with TRBD1 identical over 9 bases. Trimming at V came to 9 bases and at J to 5 bases, leaving 12 bases not matched to a gene. Germline V gene data show CDR1 as SGHNT and CDR2 as YYREEE (reference sequence). The CDR3 totals 14 residues. The CDR3 coding sequence is TGTGCCACCAATAACAGGGGGCTCCGGGACGAGCAGTACTTC. It encodes CATNNRGLRDEQYF.

This chain links TRBV5-1 with TRBJ2-5; 9 bases map to TRBD2. V was pared by 4 bases and J by 2 bases, with 12 bases of the junction left unmatched. The germline V gene has CDR1 SGHRS and CDR2 YFSETQ. The CDR3 is 17 amino acids. The CDR3 region is CASSPQTSGAPQETQYF. As DNA, the CDR3 is TGCGCCAGCAGCCCCCAGACTAGCGGAGCACCGCAAGAGACCCAGTACTTC. Supplemented by reference TRBV5-1 and TRBJ2-5, the full variable domain reads KAGVTQTPRYLIKTRGQQVTLSCSPISGHRSVSWYQQTPGQGLQFLFEYFSETQRNKGNFPGRFSGRQFSNSRSEMNVSTLELGDSALYLCASSPQTSGAPQETQYFGPGTRLLVL.

In DNA form, the CDR3 reads TGTGCCAGCAGCCCAACTAGCGCAGGTGACAATGAGCAGTTCTTC. This translates into CASSPTSAGDNEQFF. This chain links TRBV4-2 with TRBJ2-1, with 7 bases aligning to TRBD2. V was pared by 4 bases and J by 5 bases, with 8 bases of the junction left unmatched. The CDR3 spans 15 residues. Germline CDR1 reads LGHNA; CDR2 reads YNFKEQ.

The chain carries TRBV10-3 and TRBJ2-5; D not resolved. This CDR3 is 15 amino acids long. V gave up 0 bases and J gave up 3 bases, with 11 bases separating them. Germline V CDR1 and CDR2: ENHRY, SYGVKD. The CDR3 region is CAISESLGKEETQYF. CDR3 in DNA: TGTGCCATCAGTGAGTCTTTGGGAAAAGAAGAGACCCAGTACTTC.

In DNA form, the CDR3 reads TGCGCCAGCAGCGAAGGATCCGGGGAGCTGTTTTTT. Translating gives CASSEGSGELFF. The chain couples TRBV5-1 to TRBJ2-2; D is ambiguous. The CDR3 consists of 12 residues. The germline V gene has CDR1 SGHRS and CDR2 YFSETQ. Trimming took 4 bases from V and 6 from J, leaving 7 bases between them.

This clone is a singleton in its sample. The chain uses TRBV4-3 and TRBJ1-1; D may be TRBD1 (6 bases). The CDR3 contains 13 residues. V lost 2 bases and J 3 bases, leaving 7 bases between the germline ends. Germline assignment: CDR1 LGHNA and CDR2 YSLEER. DNA for the CDR3: TGCGCCAGCAGCCAACACAGGGACACTGAAGCTTTCTTT. Its protein is CASSQHRDTEAFF.

The chain has TRBV27 and TRBJ2-7; 14 bases fit TRBD2. In germline, CDR1 is MNHEY, CDR2 SMNVEV (reference sequence). With V trimmed by 8 bases and J by 9 bases, 9 bases remained unmatched. The CDR3 is 14 amino acids. CDR3 region: CASGTGLAGEGQYF. The CDR3, as DNA: TGTGCCAGCGGGACGGGACTAGCGGGAGAGGGGCAGTACTTC.

The V and J genes are TRBV29-1 and TRBJ1-2; the D is unclear. The CDR3 sequence is 13 residues long. CDR1 is SQVTM, CDR2 ANQGSEA, per germline. V was trimmed by 5 bases and J by 4 bases, leaving 14 bases between them. Here the CDR3 reads CSVYRTATYGYTF. The DNA of the CDR3 is TGCAGCGTTTATAGGACGGCCACCTATGGCTACACCTTC.

The V gene is TRBV4-2, the J gene TRBJ2-7, with TRBD1 matching over 7 bases. The germline V gene encodes CDR1 LGHNA and CDR2 YNFKEQ. The CDR3 runs to 16 residues. Germline trimming cut 5 bases from V and 0 bases from J; bases unmatched to any gene: 10. The CDR3 protein is CASSLAGDSFSYEQYF. In nucleotides, the CDR3 is TGTGCCAGCAGCTTGGCCGGGGACAGCTTCTCCTACGAGCAGTACTTC.